This is a list of T cell receptor beta chains from one sample in a study of blood T cell repertoires in COVID-19. Using immunoSEQ multiplex PCR, the repertoire was profiled, and TCRdb retains in-frame clones only, with some absent. The sample has 65,000 to 90,000 clones, about 79% seen once. Material: peripheral blood. Every receptor here comes from a woman in her sixties or seventies with acute or convalescent COVID-19. CDR3s include the opening cysteine and the closing phenylalanine or tryptophan. The order of the fields is clone size, V gene, J gene, D gene, CDR3 DNA, CDR3 protein. A D gene is named only where the DNA matches it firmly. Rows give clone size only sometimes, using once, few, many, or a class for an expanded clone.

size: few
V: TRBV12-3/TRBV12-4
J: TRBJ1-2
D: TRBD1
DNA: TGTGCCAGCAGCCATTCGGGACAGCTTGGCTACACCTTC
CDR3: CASSHSGQLGYTF

size: NA
V: TRBV7-7
J: TRBJ2-7
D: TRBD1
DNA: TGTGCTAGCAGCAAGGGACAGGGTCTCGGAGAGCAGTACTTC
CDR3: CASSKGQGLGEQYF

size: NA
V: TRBV5-1
J: TRBJ2-3
D: TRBD2
DNA: TGCGCCAGCAGCTTGGGGACTAGCGGGAGGGCTTTCAATACGCAGTATTTT
CDR3: CASSLGTSGRAFNTQYF

size: NA
V: TRBV3-1/TRBV3-2
J: TRBJ2-3
D: TRBD2
DNA: TGTGCCAGCAGCCAAGGTAGCGGGGCTTCAGATACGCAGTATTTT
CDR3: CASSQGSGASDTQYF

size: NA
V: TRBV11-2
J: TRBJ2-5
D: TRBD1
DNA: TGTGCCAGCAGCCAGGGGACAGTACAAGAGACCCAGTACTTC
CDR3: CASSQGTVQETQYF

size: NA
V: TRBV19
J: TRBJ1-2
D: TRBD1
DNA: TGTGCCAGTAGTATAGAACGGGACAGGGGAACTAACTATGGCTACACCTTC
CDR3: CASSIERDRGTNYGYTF

size: NA
V: TRBV3-1/TRBV3-2
J: TRBJ2-7
D: NA
DNA: TGTGCCAGCAGCCAAGGAGGCTCCGAGCAGTACTTC
CDR3: CASSQGGSEQYF

size: NA
V: TRBV12-2
J: TRBJ1-2
D: NA
DNA: TGTGCAAGTCGCTTATTGGTACATGCGGGGCGGCCCTATGGCTACACCTTC
CDR3: CASRLLVHAGRPYGYTF

size: few
V: TRBV9
J: TRBJ1-2
D: NA
DNA: TGTGCCAGCAGCCTCCTCCCCCCCACGGGGATCTATGGCTACACCTTC
CDR3: CASSLLPPTGIYGYTF

size: once
V: TRBV4-1
J: TRBJ1-3
D: TRBD1
DNA: TGCGCCAGCAGCCATCTTTGGGACAGGGGGAGTGGAAACACCATATATTTT
CDR3: CASSHLWDRGSGNTIYF

size: once
V: TRBV5-1
J: TRBJ2-5
D: NA
DNA: TGCGCCAGCACCCCGACCCCGGAGGAGACCCAGTACTTC
CDR3: CASTPTPEETQYF

size: NA
V: TRBV19
J: TRBJ1-6
D: NA
DNA: TGTGCCAGCAGGGAAAGGTTCAGCTCACCCCTCCACTTT
CDR3: CASRERFSSPLHF

size: NA
V: TRBV28
J: TRBJ1-6
D: NA
DNA: TGTGCCAGCAGTCGCGCAGCGGTCCCGAATAATTCACCCCTCCACTTT
CDR3: CASSRAAVPNNSPLHF

size: NA
V: TRBV24-1
J: TRBJ2-7
D: NA
DNA: TGTGCCACCAGTGATCCCCAAACCTTGATTCAGTACGAGCAGTACTTC
CDR3: CATSDPQTLIQYEQYF

size: NA
V: TRBV7-9
J: TRBJ1-4
D: NA
DNA: TGTGCCAGCAGCTTAGGAGGGGGGGCCCGCGAAAAACTGTTTTTT
CDR3: CASSLGGGAREKLFF

size: NA
V: TRBV6-6
J: TRBJ2-4
D: TRBD1
DNA: TGTGCCAGCAGAAAGACAGGGTCGGCCAAAAACATTCAGTACTTC
CDR3: CASRKTGSAKNIQYF

size: NA
V: TRBV6-6
J: TRBJ2-7
D: TRBD2
DNA: TGTGCCAGCAGAGCACCGACTAGCGGGGGGGCCTACGAGCAGTACTTC
CDR3: CASRAPTSGGAYEQYF

size: NA
V: TRBV5-1
J: TRBJ2-5
D: NA
DNA: TGCGCCAGCAGCCCCCCCCAGGGCACGGAGACCCAGTACTTC
CDR3: CASSPPQGTETQYF

size: once
V: TRBV6-5
J: TRBJ2-3
D: TRBD1
DNA: TGTGCCAGCCGACCCTGGACAGGGTTAGGAGATACGCAGTATTTT
CDR3: CASRPWTGLGDTQYF

size: NA
V: TRBV6-5
J: TRBJ1-3
D: NA
DNA: TGTGCCAGCAGATGGAGCTCTGGAAACACCATATATTTT
CDR3: CASRWSSGNTIYF

size: NA
V: TRBV28
J: TRBJ1-5
D: NA
DNA: TGTGCCAGCAGTTTGGTGGGAGGTCAGCCCCAGCATTTT
CDR3: CASSLVGGQPQHF

size: once
V: TRBV7-9
J: TRBJ2-7
D: NA
DNA: TGTGCCAGCAGCAGGACAGCCCGTTTACGAGGGACCTACGAGCAGTACTTC
CDR3: CASSRTARLRGTYEQYF

size: NA
V: TRBV9
J: TRBJ1-1
D: NA
DNA: TGTGCCAGCAGCATCACAGAGAACACTGAAGCTTTCTTT
CDR3: CASSITENTEAFF

size: NA
V: TRBV7-9
J: TRBJ2-1
D: NA
DNA: TGTGCCAGCAGCAGACTGACCGGGACCTACAATGAGCAGTTCTTC
CDR3: CASSRLTGTYNEQFF

size: NA
V: TRBV6-1
J: TRBJ1-2
D: NA
DNA: TGTGCCAGCAGACGCGCTGACAGGTCTAACTATGGCTACACCTTC
CDR3: CASRRADRSNYGYTF

size: NA
V: TRBV11-2
J: TRBJ1-2
D: TRBD1
DNA: TGTGCCAGCAGTCTTACAGGGGATGATGGCTACACCTTC
CDR3: CASSLTGDDGYTF

size: NA
V: TRBV6-2/TRBV6-3
J: TRBJ1-5
D: NA
DNA: TGTGCCAGCAGTTACCGAGGACAGTTCAGTCAGCCCCAGCATTTT
CDR3: CASSYRGQFSQPQHF

size: few
V: TRBV4-1
J: TRBJ2-3
D: TRBD2
DNA: TGCGCCAGCAGCCAGGCTACTAGCGGCTCAGATACGCAGTATTTT
CDR3: CASSQATSGSDTQYF

size: few
V: TRBV28
J: TRBJ1-5
D: NA
DNA: TGTGCCAGCAGTTTAGGCCAGGGCCGGAATCAGCCCCAGCATTTT
CDR3: CASSLGQGRNQPQHF

size: NA
V: TRBV28
J: TRBJ1-4
D: TRBD1
DNA: TGTGCCAGCAGTCCGTTAGGGGGCAGAGACGAAAAACTGTTTTTT
CDR3: CASSPLGGRDEKLFF

size: NA
V: TRBV21-1
J: TRBJ1-6
D: NA
DNA: TGTGCCAGCGCGAAACAGGGTGTCGGTTCACCCCTCCACTTT
CDR3: CASAKQGVGSPLHF

size: NA
V: TRBV18
J: TRBJ1-4
D: TRBD1
DNA: TGTGCCAGCTCACAACAGGGGACCGCGTATGAAAAACTGTTTTTT
CDR3: CASSQQGTAYEKLFF

size: NA
V: TRBV7-3
J: TRBJ1-1
D: NA
DNA: TGTGCCAGCAGCACGGACACGAACACTGAAGCTTTCTTT
CDR3: CASSTDTNTEAFF

size: NA
V: TRBV27
J: TRBJ1-2
D: NA
DNA: TGTGCCAGCAGGAAAAAGGACAGTCCAACCTCTAACTATGGCTACACCTTC
CDR3: CASRKKDSPTSNYGYTF

size: NA
V: TRBV27
J: TRBJ1-5
D: TRBD1
DNA: TGTGCCAGGGAGGACAGGGCTAATCAGCCCCAGCATTTT
CDR3: CAREDRANQPQHF

size: few
V: TRBV27
J: TRBJ1-6
D: TRBD1
DNA: TGTGCCAGCAGTCCCGGACAGGGATCTAATTCACCCCTCCACTTT
CDR3: CASSPGQGSNSPLHF

size: NA
V: TRBV7-6
J: TRBJ2-6
D: NA
DNA: TGTGCCAGCAGCCGGAGGGGGGGTTCTGGGGCCAACGTCCTGACTTTC
CDR3: CASSRRGGSGANVLTF

size: NA
V: TRBV30
J: TRBJ1-4
D: NA
DNA: TGTGCCTGGAGTGTAAGGGAGAACGAAAAACTGTTTTTT
CDR3: CAWSVRENEKLFF

size: NA
V: TRBV7-9
J: TRBJ1-2
D: NA
DNA: TGTGCCAGCAGCTTAGAAACAGGCGCATACTATGGCTACACCTTC
CDR3: CASSLETGAYYGYTF

size: NA
V: TRBV4-1
J: TRBJ2-1
D: NA
DNA: TGCGCCAGCAGCCAAGTCAGCGACTCCTACAATGAGCAGTTCTTC
CDR3: CASSQVSDSYNEQFF

size: NA
V: TRBV15
J: TRBJ2-3
D: NA
DNA: TGTGCCACCAGCAGAGACCTGGATGGGCCCCCAGATACGCAGTATTTT
CDR3: CATSRDLDGPPDTQYF

size: NA
V: TRBV15
J: TRBJ1-4
D: NA
DNA: TGTGCCACCAGCAGAGATAAGGGGATGAACGAAAAACTGTTTTTT
CDR3: CATSRDKGMNEKLFF

size: NA
V: TRBV4-2
J: TRBJ2-1
D: TRBD2
DNA: TGTGCCAGCAGCCAAGAAACTAGCGGGAGACTCGATATTGAGCAGTTCTTC
CDR3: CASSQETSGRLDIEQFF

size: NA
V: TRBV18
J: TRBJ1-3
D: NA
DNA: TGTGCCAGCTCTTACCAGGGACACTACTCTGGAAACACCATATATTTT
CDR3: CASSYQGHYSGNTIYF

size: NA
V: TRBV6-6
J: TRBJ1-2
D: NA
DNA: TGTGCCAGCAGTCGCCGCAGTGGGGGGATCTATGGCTACACCTTC
CDR3: CASSRRSGGIYGYTF

size: NA
V: TRBV3-1/TRBV3-2
J: TRBJ2-7
D: TRBD1
DNA: TGTGCCAGCAGCCAAGTGACAGGGAACTCCGAGCAGTACTTC
CDR3: CASSQVTGNSEQYF

size: NA
V: TRBV30
J: TRBJ2-3
D: NA
DNA: TGTGCCTGGAGTCGAAGGGGAAGTTTGACAGATACGCAGTATTTT
CDR3: CAWSRRGSLTDTQYF